The 23 T cell receptor beta chains in this list originate from one sample, sequenced in a study of blood T cell repertoires in COVID-19. The table came from immunoSEQ multiplex PCR; TCRdb's copy has only in-frame clones and leaves some out. The sample shows 250,000 to 300,000 clones, roughly 88% of them seen only once. The sample consisted of peripheral blood. Source of these receptors: a woman younger than 45 who had recovered from COVID-19.

CDR3 sequence reads: CASSQWRGPSDSPLHF. The CDR3 bases are TGTGCCAGCAGCCAGTGGAGGGGCCCTTCCGATTCACCCCTCCACTTT. The chain uses TRBV14 and TRBJ1-6, with D possibly TRBD1 on 5 matching bases. This CDR3 spans 16 amino acids. Per the germline V gene, CDR1 is SGHDN and CDR2 is FVKESK. V gave up 3 bases and J gave up 8 bases, with 17 bases separating them.

The genes are TRBV29-1 and TRBJ1-4, with 9 bases identical to TRBD1. This CDR3 has 14 amino acids. The V gene's germline CDR1 is SQVTM and CDR2 ANQGSEA. The V segment lost 6 bases and the J segment 7 bases; nucleotides outside the gene matches: 9. The CDR3 is CSVSRDRAFEKLFF. The CDR3 nucleotides are TGCAGCGTAAGCCGGGACAGGGCTTTTGAAAAACTGTTTTTT. Full variable domain (rest looked up from reference TRBV29-1 and TRBJ1-4): SAVISQKPSRDICQRGTSLTIQCQVDSQVTMMFWYRQQPGQSLTLIATANQGSEATYESGFVIDKFPISRPNLTFSTLTVSNMSPEDSSIYLCSVSRDRAFEKLFFGSGTQLSVL.

This clone has only a few counts. The chain joins TRBV20-1 to TRBJ1-2; D gene ambiguous. Germline V gene data show CDR1 as DFQATT and CDR2 as SNEGSKA (reference sequence). V was shortened by 3 bases and J by 8 bases, with 10 bases between the two germline ends. The CDR3 totals 11 residues. The CDR3 loop is CSARIRRGYTF. In DNA form, the CDR3 reads TGCAGTGCTAGGATCAGGAGGGGCTACACCTTC.

This sequence joins TRBV14 and TRBJ2-5, with 8 bases identical to TRBD2. In germline, CDR1 is SGHDN, CDR2 FVKESK. The CDR3 consists of 17 residues. The V gene end was trimmed by 0 bases and the J gene end by 2 bases; junction bases not matched to a gene: 8. CDR3 loop: CASSQEEIIAGQETQYF. The CDR3 region has the DNA TGTGCCAGCAGCCAAGAAGAGATCATAGCGGGGCAAGAGACCCAGTACTTC.

This chain connects TRBV30 to TRBJ2-6; D gene unclear. Trimming left V 4 bases short and J 1 base short, with 5 bases between. CDR3 size: 13 residues. Per the germline V gene, CDR1 is GTSNPN and CDR2 is SVGIG (reference sequence). CDR3 coding DNA: TGTGCCTGGATCACTTCTGGGGCCAACGTCCTGACTTTC. Protein sequence: CAWITSGANVLTF.

This chain joins TRBV6-2 or TRBV6-3 and TRBJ2-3; D is undetermined. This CDR3 spans 15 amino acids. Germline V gives CDR1 MNHEY, CDR2 SVGEGT. Between the trimmed V and J ends, which lost 6 bases and 2 bases, there was a span of 15 bases. The chain's CDR3 is CASSHPRTNTDTQYF. The CDR3 region has the DNA TGTGCCAGCAGCCATCCGAGAACCAACACAGATACGCAGTATTTT.

This chain uses TRBV28 with TRBJ1-2, with 9 bases identical to TRBD1. The length of the CDR3 is 14 residues. Looked up from germline, CDR1 is MDHEN and CDR2 is SYDVKM. Trimming took 3 bases from V and 4 from J; bases not matched to a gene: 3. This CDR3 is CASSFSTGGYGYTF. DNA for the CDR3: TGTGCCAGCAGTTTTTCGACAGGGGGCTATGGCTACACCTTC.

V and J are TRBV18 and TRBJ2-7; a weak D match, TRBD1 (6 bases). The germline V gene has CDR1 KGHSH and CDR2 LQKENI. The CDR3 sequence is 13 residues long. Trimming pared 3 bases from V and 6 bases from J, leaving 12 bases between. CDR3 region: CASSPQQGSEQYF. The CDR3 nucleotides are TGTGCCAGCTCACCGCAACAGGGCTCCGAGCAGTACTTC.

This clone was found a few times. The rearrangement links TRBV7-3 to TRBJ1-1; tentative D call: TRBD1 (6 bases). This CDR3 has 16 residues. The V gene lost 4 bases and the J gene lost 1 base, with 16 bases spanning the gap. Germline V gene data show CDR1 as SGHTA and CDR2 as FQGTGA. The CDR3 DNA reads TGTGCCAGCAGCTCTCGTCCACAGGGACAGAACACTGAAGCTTTCTTT. The encoded protein is CASSSRPQGQNTEAFF.

The V and J genes are TRBV6-2 or TRBV6-3 and TRBJ2-2; D is perhaps TRBD1 (6 bases). Trimming stripped 5 bases from V and 0 bases from J, with 13 bases between. The CDR3 covers 16 residues. The germline V gene encodes CDR1 MNHEY and CDR2 SVGEGT. Written as DNA, the CDR3 is TGTGCCAGCAGTCTAGCACGGACAGCGAACACCGGGGAGCTGTTTTTT. Its translation is CASSLARTANTGELFF.

This chain uses TRBV12-3 or TRBV12-4 with TRBJ2-7; D uncertain. V lost 3 bases and J 5 bases, leaving 11 bases between the germline ends. The CDR3 has 13 residues. CDR3: CASSLNSENEQYF. CDR3 bases: TGTGCCAGCAGTTTGAACAGTGAGAACGAGCAGTACTTC.

This clone was detected only once. CDR3 DNA: TGTGCCAGCAGCCAGACAGGGTATGGCTACACCTTC. It codes for CASSQTGYGYTF. This chain connects TRBV14 to TRBJ1-2; 7 positions match TRBD1. CDR1 is SGHDN and CDR2 is FVKESK in the germline V gene. The CDR3 runs 12 residues. J lost 5 bases, V lost 3 bases, and 0 bases had no gene match.

The chain recombines TRBV13 with TRBJ1-4, with TRBD1 as a possible D gene (5 bases). The germline CDR1 and CDR2 sequences are PRHDT and FYEKMQ (reference sequence). V gave up 4 bases and J gave up 8 bases, with 14 bases separating them. CDR3 size: 14 residues. DNA of the CDR3: TGTGCCAGCAGCTACCTACCCCGGGGGGAAAAACTGTTTTTT. It specifies CASSYLPRGEKLFF.

The chain joins TRBV28 to TRBJ2-4, with D perhaps TRBD1 (5 bases). V lost 5 bases to trimming and J lost 1 base, with 18 bases between them. This CDR3 is 17 amino acids long. Per the germline V gene, CDR1 is MDHEN and CDR2 is SYDVKM. The CDR3 sequence is CASSPPQGTMAKNIQYF. As DNA, the CDR3 is TGTGCCAGCAGTCCCCCCCAGGGTACGATGGCCAAAAACATTCAGTACTTC.

This chain connects TRBV2 to TRBJ1-2; D perhaps matches TRBD1 (5 bases). The germline V and J ends were trimmed by 4 bases and 1 base, with 7 bases remaining between them. Germline assignment: CDR1 SNHLY and CDR2 FYNNEI. The CDR3 runs 13 residues. In nucleotides, the CDR3 is TGTGCCAGCAGTGTAGACAGTAACTATGGCTACACCTTC. It codes for CASSVDSNYGYTF.

This clone occurred a few times. CDR3 bases: TGTGCCAGTAGTGTTATGGACAGGTGGAACACTGAAGCTTTCTTT. It yields the protein CASSVMDRWNTEAFF. V usage is TRBV19 and J usage is TRBJ1-1; TRBD1 matches at 7 bases. With 5 bases clipped from V and 1 base from J, the junction kept 7 bases outside the gene matches. Germline CDR1 LNHDA, CDR2 SQIVND (reference sequence). This CDR3 has 15 amino acids.

The genes are TRBV7-2 and TRBJ2-1; D is ambiguous. This CDR3 has 13 amino acids. CDR1 is SGHTA, CDR2 FQGNSA, per germline. V gave up 6 bases and J gave up 0 bases, with 6 bases separating them. The CDR3 DNA sequence: TGTGCCAGCAGACTAAGCTCCTACAATGAGCAGTTCTTC. It encodes CASRLSSYNEQFF.

The table lists this clone with a count of one. V gene TRBV7-3 combines with J gene TRBJ1-1, with a tentative D call TRBD1 (5 bases). The length of the CDR3 is 13 residues. Trimming removed 6 bases at V and 2 bases at J, with 10 bases between. Per germline, CDR1 SGHTA and CDR2 FQGTGA. The CDR3 reads CASRATVNTEAFF. Here the CDR3 DNA reads TGTGCCAGCAGGGCGACAGTTAACACTGAAGCTTTCTTT.

J is TRBJ2-3 and V is TRBV19; D is perhaps TRBD2 (5 bases). Germline CDR1 and CDR2: LNHDA and SQIVND (reference sequence). This CDR3 is built from 14 residues. V gave up 10 bases and J gave up 0 bases, with 14 bases separating them. The CDR3 is CATRQRSSTDTQYF. The CDR3 DNA reads TGTGCCACCCGCCAGCGGTCTAGCACAGATACGCAGTATTTT.

The chain couples TRBV20-1 to TRBJ1-4; D is ambiguous. The CDR3 spans 12 residues. Trimming removed 3 bases from V and 5 bases from J, with 7 bases in between. Germline V gives CDR1 DFQATT, CDR2 SNEGSKA (reference sequence). The CDR3 loop is CSASEENEKLFF. In nucleotides, the CDR3 is TGCAGTGCTAGTGAAGAGAATGAAAAACTGTTTTTT.

This rearrangement joins TRBV7-6 to TRBJ2-7; 12 nucleotides agree with TRBD1. V was clipped by 6 bases and J by 4 bases; unmatched bases: 7. Germline CDR1 is SGHVS and CDR2 is FNYEAQ. The CDR3 is 15 residues long. CDR3 region: CASSSGTGGGYEQYF. The CDR3 bases are TGTGCCAGCAGTTCCGGGACAGGGGGCGGATACGAGCAGTACTTC. Drawing the rest from reference TRBV7-6 and TRBJ2-7, the complete variable domain is GAGVSQSPRYKVTKRGQDVALRCDPISGHVSLYWYRQALGQGPEFLTYFNYEAQQDKSGLPNDRFSAERPEGSISTLTIQRTEQRDSAMYRCASSSGTGGGYEQYFGPGTRLTVT.

This chain links TRBV10-3 with TRBJ1-2; TRBD1 agrees at 9 bases. This CDR3 spans 13 amino acids. CDR1 is ENHRY and CDR2 is SYGVKD in the germline V gene. The junction had 7 bases not matched to a gene; V was cut back by 6 bases and J by 8 bases. The CDR3 sequence: CAIREGQGFGYTF. The CDR3 DNA reads TGTGCCATCAGAGAGGGACAGGGCTTCGGCTACACCTTC.

The V call is TRBV5-4, the J call TRBJ2-5; tentative D call: TRBD1 (6 bases). V lost 5 bases, J lost 1 base, and 12 bases lay in between. Germline-derived CDR1 and CDR2 are SGHNT and YYREEE (reference sequence). The CDR3 extends over 14 amino acids. DNA of the CDR3: TGTGCCAGCAGTGAACAGGGCCTCCAAGAGACCCAGTACTTC. Residues: CASSEQGLQETQYF.